The clone carrying this TCR beta chain has a handful of counts. The sample comes from a study of shared clonotypes between healthy human individuals. This CDR3 is 16 amino acids long. The V segment lost 3 bases and the J segment 4 bases; nucleotides outside the gene matches: 10. In germline, CDR1 is SGHDT, CDR2 YYEEEE. Sequencing was performed with immunoSEQ multiplex PCR; in TCRdb, only in-frame clones are kept and a portion is missing. Of 950,000 to 1,300,000 clones listed, 65% to 80% are singletons. The sequenced sample was memory CD4+ T cells sorted from blood. Described subset: CD45RA-negative fraction. The rearrangement links TRBV5-6 to TRBJ2-3, with TRBD1 matching over 8 bases. This clonotype was obtained from a young man in good health. The CDR3 protein is CASSSDRVGGADTQYF. In nucleotides, the CDR3 is TGTGCCAGCAGCTCGGACAGGGTCGGCGGGGCAGATACGCAGTATTTT.